The 5 T cell receptor beta chains below were found in one sample sequenced in a study of CD8 T cells in ankylosing spondylitis. General observations from the study: A motif of eight or nine highly homologous TCR beta variants was seen as apparently characteristic of ankylosing spondylitis blood.

TCRdb re-called the 5' RACE reads through MiXCR, storing one row per CDR3 protein. This sample yields about 800,000 distinct CDR3 sequences, of which 12% are seen a single time; under 0.6% belongs to the top ten. Which antigens these TCRs recognize remains unknown. The sample comprised blood, either unsorted or a sorted T cell fraction (not recorded which). These receptors were obtained from a male donor with ankylosing spondylitis.

This clonotype was detected ten times or more. The rearrangement uses TRBV4-3 and TRBJ2-1; 8 bases fit TRBD2. Germline-derived CDR1 and CDR2 are LGHNA and YSLEER. CDR3 length equals 14 residues. Germline trimming cut 6 bases from V and 6 bases from J; bases unmatched to any gene: 7. CDR3 region: CASRRTGGANEQFF. CDR3 coding DNA: TGCGCCAGCAGGAGAACGGGGGGGGCCAATGAGCAGTTCTTC.

This clonotype has just a few counts. This sequence joins TRBV6-2 or TRBV6-3 and TRBJ2-5; possible D gene TRBD1, 6 bases. Germline V CDR1 and CDR2: MNHEY, SVGEGT. The CDR3 totals 12 residues. Trimming cost V 0 bases and J 9 bases, with 8 bases left between them. The CDR3 DNA is TGTGCCAGCAGTTACTCGACAGGTTCCCAGTACTTC. Translated: CASSYSTGSQYF.

The chain has TRBV7-2 and TRBJ2-1, with TRBD2 matching 11 bases. The germline CDR1 and CDR2 sequences are SGHTA and FQGNSA. The V and J ends lost 5 bases and 13 bases, in that order; junction bases with no gene match: 10. The CDR3 totals 14 residues. This chain's CDR3 is CASSIRTSGSIQFF. The CDR3, as DNA: TGTGCCAGCAGCATACGGACTAGCGGGTCAATACAGTTCTTC.

This clonotype was detected many times. The chain has TRBV7-2 and TRBJ2-7; TRBD2 matches 8 bases. Trimming took 4 bases from V and 1 from J; bases not matched to a gene: 3. From germline, CDR1 is SGHTA and CDR2 FQGNSA. This CDR3 has 14 residues. In nucleotides, the CDR3 is TGTGCCAGCAGCTCTAGCGGGCTGTCCTACGAGCAGTACTTC. Its protein is CASSSSGLSYEQYF. The full variable domain, rest sourced from reference TRBV7-2 and TRBJ2-7, is GAGVSQSPSNKVTEKGKDVELRCDPISGHTALYWYRQSLGQGLEFLIYFQGNSAPDKSGLPSDRFSAERTGGSVSTLTIQRTQQEDSAVYLCASSSSGLSYEQYFGPGTRLTVT.

There are a few counts of this clonotype. The chain joins TRBV6-6 to TRBJ2-5; D is tentatively TRBD1 or TRBD2 (5 bases each). The CDR3 has 13 amino acids. V was clipped by 6 bases and J by 7 bases, with 15 bases between them. Germline V gene sequence: CDR1 MNHNY, CDR2 SVGAGI (reference sequence). In DNA, the CDR3 is TGTGCCAGCAGGGGTAGGCCTGGGGGGACCCAGTACTTC. It is translated as CASRGRPGGTQYF.